The 23 T cell receptor beta chains listed next were all sequenced from one sample in a study of shared clonotypes between healthy human individuals. Profiling relied on immunoSEQ multiplex PCR, and the TCRdb table lists in-frame clones only, not all of them. The sample includes about 490,000 clones, roughly 80% of them seen just once. The sample consisted of PBMCs. The receptor source for this set is a woman aged 40 to 50 in good health. Some clones in this sample may be carry-over from other donors' samples.

This chain links TRBV28 with TRBJ1-3; TRBD1 matches at 8 bases. The V and J ends lost 5 bases and 1 base, in that order; junction bases with no gene match: 10. The CDR3 length is 17 residues. The germline gives CDR1 MDHEN, CDR2 SYDVKM. In DNA, the CDR3 is TGTGCCAGCAGTCTAGGGAGGACAGGGAATTCTGGAAACACCATATATTTT. Residues: CASSLGRTGNSGNTIYF.

This chain joins TRBV28 and TRBJ2-7; D remains unclear. Trimming cost V 5 bases and J 2 bases, with 13 bases left between them. Per germline, CDR1 MDHEN and CDR2 SYDVKM. This CDR3 comprises 14 residues. The CDR3 spells CASSLDTAPYEQYF. CDR3 coding DNA: TGTGCCAGCAGTCTCGACACGGCCCCCTACGAGCAGTACTTC.

V is TRBV29-1 and J is TRBJ2-7; D is ambiguous. V dropped 5 bases and J dropped 2 bases, with 7 bases sitting between them. This CDR3 spans 11 amino acids. Germline V gene data show CDR1 as SQVTM and CDR2 as ANQGSEA. CDR3 in amino acids: CSVSAPYEQYF. CDR3 sequence (DNA): TGCAGCGTTAGCGCCCCCTACGAGCAGTACTTC.

The chain is built from TRBV28 and TRBJ1-1, with 8 bases aligning to TRBD1. The CDR3 runs to 15 residues. The V and J ends lost 5 bases and 1 base, in that order; junction bases with no gene match: 6. Germline CDR1 MDHEN, CDR2 SYDVKM. CDR3 DNA sequence: TGTGCCAGCAGTAGATACAGGGGGAGGAACACTGAAGCTTTCTTT. This gives the protein CASSRYRGRNTEAFF.

The rearrangement joins TRBV28 to TRBJ2-1, with 15 bases identical to TRBD2. The V gene end was trimmed by 8 bases and the J gene end by 7 bases; junction bases not matched to a gene: 15. Germline values: CDR1 MDHEN, CDR2 SYDVKM. CDR3 size: 18 residues. The CDR3 DNA sequence: TGTGCCAGCGGTCCCCCAGGACTAGCGGGAGGGTTACGGAATGAGCAGTTCTTC. Protein sequence: CASGPPGLAGGLRNEQFF.

The chain joins TRBV7-8 to TRBJ1-1; TRBD1 matches at 8 bases. Germline values: CDR1 SGHVS, CDR2 FQNEAQ. The CDR3 spans 16 residues. Trimming cost V 5 bases and J 2 bases; bases outside gene matches: 10. CDR3 in DNA: TGTGCCAGCAGCCTTAGTTCTACAGGGGGTAACACTGAAGCTTTCTTT. As protein: CASSLSSTGGNTEAFF.

This clone was detected only a few times. The V call is TRBV7-2, the J call TRBJ1-1; the D gene is possibly TRBD1 (5 bases). The germline V and J ends were trimmed by 3 bases and 0 bases, with 11 bases remaining between them. The CDR3 sequence is 15 residues long. Per germline, CDR1 SGHTA and CDR2 FQGNSA. CDR3 DNA sequence: TGTGCCAGCAGCTTCGGGGCTCGGCTGAACACTGAAGCTTTCTTT. Its protein product is CASSFGARLNTEAFF.

This clone was found a few times. The V gene is TRBV15, the J gene TRBJ2-1; D gene unclear. Germline V lookup: CDR1 LNHNV, CDR2 YYDKDF (reference sequence). The CDR3 has 17 amino acids. The V and J ends lost 0 bases and 7 bases respectively, with 19 bases between them. CDR3 residues: CATSRDSSGLLRNEQFF. In DNA form, the CDR3 reads TGTGCCACCAGCAGAGATTCGAGTGGGCTTCTTCGAAATGAGCAGTTCTTC.

The V gene is TRBV11-2, the J gene TRBJ2-1; 9 nucleotides agree with TRBD1. V shed 1 base and J 5 bases; nucleotides not matched to a gene: 12. This CDR3 region has 18 residues. CDR1 and CDR2 from the germline V gene are SGHAT and FQNNGV. The CDR3 region has the DNA TGTGCCAGCAGCTTAGTGAGCGGCGGGGACAGGGTTAACAATGAGCAGTTCTTC. It translates to CASSLVSGGDRVNNEQFF.

V is TRBV6-6 and J is TRBJ2-1; D is possibly TRBD1 (6 bases). V lost 5 bases and J 4 bases, leaving 6 bases between the germline ends. Germline lookup yields CDR1 MNHNY and CDR2 SVGAGI (reference sequence). This CDR3 has 12 amino acids. Here the CDR3 reads CASSTGYNEQFF. The CDR3, as DNA: TGTGCCAGCAGTACAGGGTACAATGAGCAGTTCTTC.

On this clone: Other DNA sequences within the sample encode an identical CDR3. This rearrangement joins TRBV18 to TRBJ2-5; D not resolved. Germline CDR1 is KGHSH and CDR2 is LQKENI. CDR3 size: 14 residues. V lost 2 bases, J lost 1 base, and 8 bases lay in between. CDR3 residues: CASSPSGPQETQYF. CDR3 nucleotides: TGTGCCAGCTCACCATCGGGCCCCCAAGAGACCCAGTACTTC.

Only a few counts were recorded for this clone. The chain employs TRBV6-5 and TRBJ2-7; D unresolved. Germline V lookup: CDR1 MNHEY, CDR2 SVGAGI. The CDR3 spans 13 residues. Trimming left V 2 bases short and J 7 bases short, with 12 bases between. Written as DNA, the CDR3 is TGTGCCAGCAGTTACGGCAGTTTGTTGGAGCAGTACTTC. It specifies CASSYGSLLEQYF.

V and J are TRBV7-3 and TRBJ2-2; the D gene is possibly TRBD2 (6 bases). The CDR3 runs to 16 residues. The germline V gene encodes CDR1 SGHTA and CDR2 FQGTGA. Trimming left V 1 base short and J 4 bases short, with 13 bases between. The CDR3 sequence: CASSLSAGFGTGELFF. The CDR3 DNA reads TGTGCCAGCAGCTTAAGTGCGGGATTTGGCACCGGGGAGCTGTTTTTT.

This clone occurred many times. The chain carries TRBV4-2 and TRBJ2-2; the match to TRBD2 covers 7 bases. The germline V gene encodes CDR1 LGHNA and CDR2 YNFKEQ. J gave up 0 bases and V 0 bases, and 1 base lay outside the gene matches. The CDR3 totals 16 residues. The CDR3 region is CASSQDAGANTGELFF. In nucleotides, the CDR3 is TGTGCCAGCAGCCAAGATGCGGGAGCGAACACCGGGGAGCTGTTTTTT.

The chain links TRBV29-1 to TRBJ2-7; TRBD1 aligns across 11 bases. The trim removed 0 bases at V and 7 bases at J, leaving 14 bases unmatched. This CDR3 is built from 17 residues. Germline V gene lookup returns CDR1 SQVTM and CDR2 ANQGSEA. The DNA of the CDR3 is TGCAGCGTTGAAGATAGACCGGGACAGGGGGGTTGGGGTGAGCAGTACTTC. Translated, it gives CSVEDRPGQGGWGEQYF.

The table lists this clone with a few counts. This chain joins TRBV27 and TRBJ2-5, with no clear D. The CDR3 has 13 amino acids. V was cut by 5 bases and J by 7 bases, with 14 bases left in between. Germline loops: CDR1 MNHEY, CDR2 SMNVEV (reference sequence). The CDR3: CASSQDGLRTQYF. In DNA form, the CDR3 reads TGTGCCAGCAGTCAAGATGGGCTGCGGACCCAGTACTTC.

The chain combines TRBV2 with TRBJ1-2; D uncertain. In germline, CDR1 is SNHLY, CDR2 FYNNEI. V lost 3 bases and J lost 4, with 6 bases in between. The CDR3 is made up of 12 amino acids. The CDR3 DNA is TGTGCCAGCAGTGAGACAACCTATGGCTACACCTTC. Amino acid sequence: CASSETTYGYTF.

The count of this clone is one. The chain recombines TRBV6-1 with TRBJ2-7, with a weak D call TRBD1 (6 bases). The CDR3 spans 12 residues. Trimming cost V 4 bases and J 3 bases, with 7 bases left between them. Germline loops: CDR1 MNHNS, CDR2 SASEGT. The DNA of the CDR3 is TGTGCCAGCAGTGTACAGGGCTACGAGCAGTACTTC. Protein product: CASSVQGYEQYF.

V is TRBV15 and J is TRBJ2-3, with 10 bases that match TRBD2. V gave up 2 bases and J gave up 6 bases; unmatched junction bases: 11. Germline V gene sequence: CDR1 LNHNV, CDR2 YYDKDF (reference sequence). This CDR3 has 17 amino acids. CDR3 region: CATSRSVLAGPQDTQYF. The DNA for the CDR3 is TGTGCCACCAGCAGAAGCGTACTAGCGGGACCACAGGATACGCAGTATTTT.

The V and J genes are TRBV6-6 and TRBJ2-6, with D hard to call. The CDR3 has 11 amino acids. Between the trimmed V and J ends, which lost 8 bases and 1 base, there was a span of 0 bases. Per the germline V gene, CDR1 is MNHNY and CDR2 is SVGAGI (reference sequence). The CDR3 here is CASSGANVLTF. In DNA, the CDR3 is TGTGCCAGCTCTGGGGCCAACGTCCTGACTTTC.

This chain connects TRBV4-2 to TRBJ2-4; D is possibly TRBD1 (6 bases). V dropped 5 bases and J dropped 0 bases, with 14 bases sitting between them. Germline CDR1 is LGHNA and CDR2 is YNFKEQ. The CDR3 is 16 residues long. The CDR3 DNA sequence: TGTGCCAGCAGCACCCGGACAGCATTAGCCAAAAACATTCAGTACTTC. This gives the protein CASSTRTALAKNIQYF.

CDR3 sequence: CASSQGVGGYTF. The CDR3 DNA reads TGTGCCAGCAGCCAGGGGGTGGGTGGCTACACCTTC. The V call is TRBV5-6, the J call TRBJ1-2, with TRBD1 identical over 7 bases. After removal of 4 bases from V and 7 bases from J, the junction contained 4 bases not matched to a gene. This CDR3 comprises 12 residues. Germline V CDR1 and CDR2: SGHDT, YYEEEE. Full variable domain (rest looked up from reference TRBV5-6 and TRBJ1-2): DAGVTQSPTHLIKTRGQQVTLRCSPKSGHDTVSWYQQALGQGPQFIFQYYEEEERQRGNFPDRFSGHQFPNYSSELNVNALLLGDSALYLCASSQGVGGYTFGSGTRLTVV.

The rearrangement uses TRBV28 and TRBJ2-3; 8 bases line up with TRBD2. This CDR3 region has 16 residues. The germline CDR1 and CDR2 sequences are MDHEN and SYDVKM. V lost 6 bases to trimming and J lost 4 bases; unmatched junction nucleotides: 12. The CDR3 loop is CASSPEGLAGADTQYF. The CDR3 region has the DNA TGTGCCAGCAGCCCCGAAGGACTAGCAGGGGCAGATACGCAGTATTTT.